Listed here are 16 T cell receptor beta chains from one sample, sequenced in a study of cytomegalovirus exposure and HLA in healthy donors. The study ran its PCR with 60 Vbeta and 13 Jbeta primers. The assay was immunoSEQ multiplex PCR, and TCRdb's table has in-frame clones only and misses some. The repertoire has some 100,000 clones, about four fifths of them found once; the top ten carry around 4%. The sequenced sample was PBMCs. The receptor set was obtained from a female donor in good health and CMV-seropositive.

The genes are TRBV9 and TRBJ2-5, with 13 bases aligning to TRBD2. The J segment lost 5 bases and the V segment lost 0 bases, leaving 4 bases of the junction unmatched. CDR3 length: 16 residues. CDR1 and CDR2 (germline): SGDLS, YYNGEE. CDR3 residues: CASSVGGTSGAETQYF. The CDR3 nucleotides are TGTGCCAGCAGCGTAGGAGGGACTAGCGGGGCGGAGACCCAGTACTTC.

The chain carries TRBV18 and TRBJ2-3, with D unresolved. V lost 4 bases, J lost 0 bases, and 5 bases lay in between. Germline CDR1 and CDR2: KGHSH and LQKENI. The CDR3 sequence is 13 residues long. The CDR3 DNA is TGTGCCAGCTCACTGACAAGCACAGATACGCAGTATTTT. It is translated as CASSLTSTDTQYF.

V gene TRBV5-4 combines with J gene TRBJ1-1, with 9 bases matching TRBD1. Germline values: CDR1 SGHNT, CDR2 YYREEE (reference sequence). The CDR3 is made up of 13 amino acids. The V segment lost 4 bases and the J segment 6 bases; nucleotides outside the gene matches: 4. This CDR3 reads CASSGQGKAEAFF. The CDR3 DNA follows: TGTGCCAGCAGCGGACAGGGGAAGGCTGAAGCTTTCTTT. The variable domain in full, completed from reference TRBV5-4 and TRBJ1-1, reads ETGVTQSPTHLIKTRGQQVTLRCSSQSGHNTVSWYQQALGQGPQFIFQYYREEENGRGNFPPRFSGLQFPNYSSELNVNALELDDSALYLCASSGQGKAEAFFGQGTRLTVV.

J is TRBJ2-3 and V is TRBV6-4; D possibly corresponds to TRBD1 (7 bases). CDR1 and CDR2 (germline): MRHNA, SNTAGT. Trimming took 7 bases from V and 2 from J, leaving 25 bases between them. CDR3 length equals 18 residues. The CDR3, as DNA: TGTGCCAGCAACAAAGGGGGGACAGATACTCATTCCACAGATACGCAGTATTTT. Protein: CASNKGGTDTHSTDTQYF.

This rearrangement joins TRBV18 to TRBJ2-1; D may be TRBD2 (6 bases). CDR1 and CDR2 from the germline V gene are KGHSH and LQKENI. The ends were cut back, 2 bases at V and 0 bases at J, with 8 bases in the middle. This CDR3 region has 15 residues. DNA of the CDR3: TGTGCCAGCTCACCAGGGGGGAGCTCCTACAATGAGCAGTTCTTC. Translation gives CASSPGGSSYNEQFF.

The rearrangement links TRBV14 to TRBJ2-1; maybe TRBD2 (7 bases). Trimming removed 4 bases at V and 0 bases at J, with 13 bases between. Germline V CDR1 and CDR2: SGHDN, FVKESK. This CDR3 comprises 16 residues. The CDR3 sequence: CASSPFAGASYNEQFF. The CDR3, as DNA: TGTGCCAGCAGCCCCTTCGCGGGGGCCTCCTACAATGAGCAGTTCTTC. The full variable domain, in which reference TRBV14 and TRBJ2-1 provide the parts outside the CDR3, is EAGVTQFPSHSVIEKGQTVTLRCDPISGHDNLYWYRRVMGKEIKFLLHFVKESKQDESGMPNNRFLAERTGGTYSTLKVQPAELEDSGVYFCASSPFAGASYNEQFFGPGTRLTVL.

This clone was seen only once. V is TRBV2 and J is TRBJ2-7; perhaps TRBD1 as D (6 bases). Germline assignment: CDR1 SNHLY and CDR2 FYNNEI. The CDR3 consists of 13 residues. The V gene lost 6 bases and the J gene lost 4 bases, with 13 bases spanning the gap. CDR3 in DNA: TGTGCCAGCAGCCGGGACAAATTATACGAGCAGTACTTC. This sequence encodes CASSRDKLYEQYF.

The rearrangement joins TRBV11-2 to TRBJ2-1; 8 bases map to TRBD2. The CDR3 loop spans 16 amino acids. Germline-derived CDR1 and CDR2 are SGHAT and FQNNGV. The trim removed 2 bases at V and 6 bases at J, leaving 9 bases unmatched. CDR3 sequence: CASSLTPGLVSNEQFF. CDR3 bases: TGTGCCAGCAGCTTAACGCCGGGACTAGTGTCCAATGAGCAGTTCTTC.

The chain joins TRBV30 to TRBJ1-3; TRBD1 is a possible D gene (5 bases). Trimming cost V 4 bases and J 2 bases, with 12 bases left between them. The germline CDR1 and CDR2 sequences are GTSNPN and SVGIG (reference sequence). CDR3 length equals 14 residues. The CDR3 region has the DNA TGTGCCTGGAATACAGGATCTCCTGGAAACACCATATATTTT. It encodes CAWNTGSPGNTIYF.

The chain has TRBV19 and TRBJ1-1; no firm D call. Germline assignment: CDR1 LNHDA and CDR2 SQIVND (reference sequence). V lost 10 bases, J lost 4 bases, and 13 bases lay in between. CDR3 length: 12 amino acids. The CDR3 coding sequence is TGTGCCACTACCTCCCAACTCACTGAAGCTTTCTTT. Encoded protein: CATTSQLTEAFF.

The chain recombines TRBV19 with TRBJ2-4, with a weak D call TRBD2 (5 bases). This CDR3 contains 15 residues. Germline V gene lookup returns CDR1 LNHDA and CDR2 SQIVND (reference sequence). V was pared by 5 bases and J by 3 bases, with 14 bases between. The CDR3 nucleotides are TGTGCCAGTAGTTCTCGGGGAACCTTCAAAAACATTCAGTACTTC. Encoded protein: CASSSRGTFKNIQYF.

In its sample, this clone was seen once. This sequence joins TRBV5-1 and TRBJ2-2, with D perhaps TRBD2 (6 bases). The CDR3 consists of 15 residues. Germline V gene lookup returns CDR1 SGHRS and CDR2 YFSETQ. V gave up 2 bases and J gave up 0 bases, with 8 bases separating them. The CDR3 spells CASSLASANTGELFF. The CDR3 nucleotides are TGCGCCAGCAGCTTAGCTAGCGCGAACACCGGGGAGCTGTTTTTT. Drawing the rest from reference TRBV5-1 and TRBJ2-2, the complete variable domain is KAGVTQTPRYLIKTRGQQVTLSCSPISGHRSVSWYQQTPGQGLQFLFEYFSETQRNKGNFPGRFSGRQFSNSRSEMNVSTLELGDSALYLCASSLASANTGELFFGEGSRLTVL.

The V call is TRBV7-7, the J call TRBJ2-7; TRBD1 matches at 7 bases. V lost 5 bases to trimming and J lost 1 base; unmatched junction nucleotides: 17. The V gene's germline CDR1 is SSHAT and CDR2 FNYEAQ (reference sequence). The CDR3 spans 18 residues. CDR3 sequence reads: CASSPKPQGVPLSYEQYF. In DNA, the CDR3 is TGTGCCAGCAGCCCCAAACCGCAGGGGGTCCCCCTATCCTACGAGCAGTACTTC.

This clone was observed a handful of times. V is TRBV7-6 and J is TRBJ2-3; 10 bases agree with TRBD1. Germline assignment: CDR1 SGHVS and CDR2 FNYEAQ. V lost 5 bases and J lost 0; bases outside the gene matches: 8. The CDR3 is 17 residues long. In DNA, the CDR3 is TGTGCCAGCAGCCACCGTAGGACAGGGGGGAGCACAGATACGCAGTATTTT. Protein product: CASSHRRTGGSTDTQYF.

The CDR3 protein is CASSLHRTGVTEAFF. The CDR3 nucleotides are TGTGCCAGCAGCCTCCATAGGACAGGGGTCACTGAAGCTTTCTTT. The V gene is TRBV7-2, the J gene TRBJ1-1, with TRBD1 matching 9 bases. CDR1 and CDR2 (germline): SGHTA, FQGNSA. The CDR3 extends over 15 amino acids. V lost 5 bases and J lost 4; bases outside the gene matches: 8.

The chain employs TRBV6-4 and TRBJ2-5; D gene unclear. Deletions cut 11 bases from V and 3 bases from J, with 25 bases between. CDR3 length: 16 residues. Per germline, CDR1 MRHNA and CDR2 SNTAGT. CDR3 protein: CAAHKIAGTKEETQYF. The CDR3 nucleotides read TGTGCCGCACATAAAATAGCCGGAACAAAAGAAGAGACCCAGTACTTC.